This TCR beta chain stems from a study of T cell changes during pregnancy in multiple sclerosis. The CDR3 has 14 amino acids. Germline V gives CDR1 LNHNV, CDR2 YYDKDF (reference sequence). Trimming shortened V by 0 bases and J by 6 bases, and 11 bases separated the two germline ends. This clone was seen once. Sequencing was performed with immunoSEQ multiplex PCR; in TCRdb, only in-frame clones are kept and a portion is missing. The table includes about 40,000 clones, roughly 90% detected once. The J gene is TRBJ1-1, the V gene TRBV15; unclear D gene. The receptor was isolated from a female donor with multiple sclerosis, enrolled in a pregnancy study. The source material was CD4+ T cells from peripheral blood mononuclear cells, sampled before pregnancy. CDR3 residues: CATSRDGRESEAFF. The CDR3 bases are TGTGCCACCAGCAGAGATGGGCGGGAATCTGAAGCTTTCTTT.